Listed here are 16 T cell receptor beta chains from one sample, sequenced in a study of T cells in women clearing cervical HPV infection. Sequenced by immunoSEQ multiplex PCR; TCRdb stores in-frame clones only, minus some. The table for this sample gives under 40,000 clones. The sample comprised blood buffy coat. These receptors came from a woman aged 18-70 years with a cervical HPV16 infection that either progressed to CIN3+ or cleared (not recorded which).

With regard to this clone: The read terminates 3 residues before the CDR3 end, so the remaining end is supplied by the germline J gene. The chain is built from TRBV7-2 and TRBJ1-1; weak D call: TRBD1 (5 bases). CDR1 is SGHTA and CDR2 is FQGNSA in the germline V gene. V dropped 5 bases and J dropped 1 base, with 8 bases sitting between them. The CDR3 runs 13 residues. Incomplete CDR3 DNA: TGTGCCAGCAGCCTACAGGAGAACACTGAA. Translating gives CASSLQENTE. The CDR3, in full, reads CASSLQENTEAFF.

Notes on this clone: The junction departs from germline at one end; a sequencing error may be responsible. The read finishes 3 residues shy of the CDR3 end, and the germline J gene is used to complete it. The chain is built from TRBV20-1 and TRBJ1-5; 7 nucleotides line up with TRBD1. Germline V gives CDR1 DFQATT, CDR2 SNEGSKA (reference sequence). The CDR3 consists of 14 residues. The CDR3 region is CSARGRGQEQPQHF. CDR3 DNA, as far as it was read: TGCAGTGCCAGAGGTAGGGGGCAGGAACAGCCC.

Concerning this clone itself: One end of the junction does not line up with germline, which may come from a read error. Read sequence stops 3 residues before the CDR3 end, and the germline J gene provides the missing end. This sample also contains other DNA sequences that code for the same CDR3. This chain links TRBV20-1 with TRBJ1-6, with no clear D. CDR3 size: 15 residues. Germline-derived CDR1 and CDR2 are DFQATT and SNEGSKA (reference sequence). The covered CDR3 bases are TGCAGTGCTAGTGAGAGGGCAACCTATAATTCGCCC. Protein sequence: CSASERATYNSP. The CDR3, in full, reads CSASERATYNSPLHF.

Of note for this clone: Read sequence stops 3 residues before the CDR3 end, and the germline J gene provides the missing end. The chain joins TRBV6-2 or TRBV6-3 to TRBJ2-1; 9 nucleotides agree with TRBD2. The V gene's germline CDR1 is MNHEY and CDR2 SVGEGT. The CDR3 loop spans 17 amino acids. The junction had 13 bases not matched to a gene; V was cut back by 6 bases and J by 4 bases. The sequenced CDR3 bases are TGTGCCAGCAGCCCCGGGACTAGCCTCGACCTATACAATGAG. Translated, it gives CASSPGTSLDLYNE. The whole CDR3 reads CASSPGTSLDLYNEQFF.

As for this clone: Read coverage stops 3 residues before the CDR3 terminus; the germline J gene supplies the remainder. The chain couples TRBV29-1 to TRBJ2-2; D perhaps matches TRBD1 (6 bases). CDR3 size: 11 residues. CDR1 and CDR2 (germline): SQVTM, ANQGSEA. Deletions cut 7 bases from V and 7 bases from J, with 10 bases between. The CDR3 DNA, read in part, is TGCAGCGGGGGACAAGGCGGGGAG. Its translation is CSGGQGGE. The complete CDR3 sequence is CSGGQGGELFF.

In the case of this clone: The read falls 3 residues short of the CDR3 end, and the missing part is taken from the germline J gene. The chain couples TRBV3-1 (or the pseudogene TRBV3-2) to TRBJ2-5; possible D gene TRBD1, 7 bases. CDR3 size: 15 residues. The germline gives CDR1 LGHDT, CDR2 YNNKEL (reference sequence). V was pared by 0 bases and J by 4 bases, with 12 bases between. CDR3 residues: CASSQDGRGVETQYF. The CDR3 DNA, read in part, is TGTGCCAGCAGCCAAGATGGCAGGGGGGTAGAGACC.

Of note for this clone: The read is 3 residues too short to cover the CDR3 end, so that end is filled in from the germline J gene. The V and J genes are TRBV27 and TRBJ2-3; 8 nucleotides agree with TRBD1. J lost 4 bases, V lost 5 bases, and 11 bases had no gene match. The length of the CDR3 is 16 residues. Germline values: CDR1 MNHEY, CDR2 SMNVEV (reference sequence). CDR3 loop: CASSLVSTGGADTQYF. The sequenced CDR3 bases are TGTGCCAGCAGTCTTGTTAGTACAGGGGGTGCAGATACG.

Points on this clone: The CDR3 end lies 3 residues beyond the end of the read and is filled in from the germline J gene. The V and J genes are TRBV15 and TRBJ2-7; no definite D call. CDR1 and CDR2 from the germline V gene are LNHNV and YYDKDF (reference sequence). The length of the CDR3 is 11 residues. V was clipped by 3 bases and J by 4 bases, with 4 bases between them. The part of the CDR3 DNA that was read is TGTGCCACCAGCAGCCAGTACGAG. This gives the protein CATSSQYE. From start to end, the CDR3 is CATSSQYEQYF.

Concerning this clone itself: The read ends 3 residues early relative to the CDR3; the germline J gene fills the gap. This chain connects TRBV18 to TRBJ1-2; tentatively, D is TRBD1 (6 bases). There are 15 residues in the CDR3. Germline V gene sequence: CDR1 KGHSH, CDR2 LQKENI. Deletions cut 6 bases from V and 3 bases from J, with 17 bases between. CDR3: CASSRTGIVDYGYTF. The sequenced part of the CDR3 DNA is TGTGCCAGCTCGCGTACAGGGATTGTGGACTATGGC.

On this clone: The missing CDR3 end, 3 residues past where the read stops, is filled in from the germline J gene. The chain combines TRBV5-1 with TRBJ2-1; TRBD2 aligns across 9 bases. Germline V gene data show CDR1 as SGHRS and CDR2 as YFSETQ. This CDR3 contains 15 residues. Trimming at V came to 3 bases and at J to 2 bases, leaving 3 bases not matched to a gene. CDR3 loop: CASSSASGTYNEQFF. The CDR3 DNA, read in part, is TGCGCCAGCAGCTCCGCTAGCGGGACCTACAATGAG.

Note on this clone: The read comes to an end 3 residues before the CDR3 does, leaving the germline J gene to fill in the end. The chain links TRBV19 to TRBJ2-7; TRBD1 aligns across 7 bases. V lost 5 bases, J lost 2 bases, and 12 bases stayed unmatched. The CDR3 totals 16 residues. The germline V gene has CDR1 LNHDA and CDR2 SQIVND (reference sequence). The DNA read from the CDR3 is TGTGCCAGTAGTGCGGATACCAACAGGGGCCCCTACGAG. The encoded protein is CASSADTNRGPYE. The whole CDR3 reads CASSADTNRGPYEQYF.

Comment on this clone: The CDR3 end falls 3 residues outside the read, so it is completed with the germline J gene. The chain links TRBV7-7 to TRBJ2-3, with D hard to call. The V and J ends lost 5 bases and 1 base respectively, with 10 bases between them. CDR1 is SSHAT, CDR2 FNYEAQ, per germline (reference sequence). CDR3 length: 14 residues. The CDR3 loop is CASSPSLRTDTQYF. The part of the CDR3 DNA that was read is TGTGCCAGCAGCCCCTCCCTCCGCACAGATACG.

To note about this clone: The sequenced fragment ends 3 residues before the CDR3 boundary, so the rest is inferred from the germline J gene. The gene calls are TRBV6-2 or TRBV6-3 and TRBJ1-4, with a tentative D call TRBD1 (5 bases). The CDR3 consists of 14 residues. The V gene's germline CDR1 is MNHEY and CDR2 SVGEGT. CDR3 region: CASTRQWRNSPLFF. CDR3 DNA, as far as it was read: TGTGCCAGCACCCGACAGTGGAGGAATTCACCA.

In the case of this clone: The CDR3 extends 3 residues past the end of the read, so its final part is completed from the germline J gene. The chain recombines TRBV5-1 with TRBJ2-1; TRBD1 might be the D (5 bases). Germline values: CDR1 SGHRS, CDR2 YFSETQ. V lost 1 base and J 6 bases, leaving 20 bases between the germline ends. This CDR3 has 17 amino acids. CDR3 sequence: CASSLRQDLRVGNEQFF. The CDR3 bases that were read are TGCGCCAGCAGCTTGAGGCAGGACCTCAGGGTGGGCAATGAG.

Worth noting for this clone: The read terminates 3 residues before the CDR3 end, so the remaining end is supplied by the germline J gene. The V call is TRBV13, the J call TRBJ1-2; 8 bases match TRBD1. This CDR3 comprises 19 residues. Germline assignment: CDR1 PRHDT and CDR2 FYEKMQ (reference sequence). J lost 3 bases, V lost 2 bases, and 17 bases had no gene match. This CDR3 is CASSLRPLQGAPNDYGYTF. The CDR3 DNA, read in part, is TGTGCCAGCAGCTTACGGCCCCTTCAGGGGGCCCCAAATGACTATGGC.

To note about this clone: The CDR3 extends 3 residues past the end of the read, so its final part is completed from the germline J gene. J is TRBJ2-2 and V is TRBV19; 9 bases map to TRBD1. Germline V lookup: CDR1 LNHDA, CDR2 SQIVND (reference sequence). The CDR3 contains 15 residues. CDR3 loop: CASNEQGAQNSPLFF. CDR3 DNA, as far as it was read: TGTGCCAGTAACGAACAGGGGGCTCAGAATTCACCG. Full variable domain (remainder filled in from reference TRBV19 and TRBJ2-2): DGGITQSPKYLFRKEGQNVTLSCEQNLNHDAMYWYRQDPGQGLRLIYYSQIVNDFQKGDIAEGYSVSREKKESFPLTVTSAQKNPTAFYLCASNEQGAQNSPLFFGEGSRLTVL.